The table lists the clone carrying this T cell receptor (beta chain) with a few counts. The antigen is unknown. This sample is drawn from a study of graft-versus-host responses after intestinal transplantation. For the study at large: Recipients were all induced with anti-thymocyte globulin, then given tacrolimus and steroids for 3 to 4 years.

Regarding the study as a whole: Peak circulating GvH clone levels tracked with early post-transplant HvG declines.

The CDR3 has 15 residues. Germline V gene sequence: CDR1 SGHNT, CDR2 YYREEE (reference sequence). V was trimmed by 0 bases and J by 3 bases, leaving 11 bases between them. Tissue processing of the graft released intraepithelial and lamina propria lymphocytes from it. The repertoire was sequenced with immunoSEQ multiplex PCR; TCRdb's copy has only in-frame clones and lacks some. Among roughly 11,000 clones listed, 60% to 75% were seen once. The chain joins TRBV5-4 to TRBJ2-3; perhaps TRBD2 as D (6 bases). Source: ileum tissue, taken 142 days after intestinal transplantation. The receptor was isolated from a human patient who received an intestinal transplant, so some T cells may come from the graft donor. This chain's CDR3 is CASSLAGDLTDTQYF. The CDR3 DNA reads TGTGCCAGCAGCTTGGCCGGGGACTTAACAGATACGCAGTATTTT.